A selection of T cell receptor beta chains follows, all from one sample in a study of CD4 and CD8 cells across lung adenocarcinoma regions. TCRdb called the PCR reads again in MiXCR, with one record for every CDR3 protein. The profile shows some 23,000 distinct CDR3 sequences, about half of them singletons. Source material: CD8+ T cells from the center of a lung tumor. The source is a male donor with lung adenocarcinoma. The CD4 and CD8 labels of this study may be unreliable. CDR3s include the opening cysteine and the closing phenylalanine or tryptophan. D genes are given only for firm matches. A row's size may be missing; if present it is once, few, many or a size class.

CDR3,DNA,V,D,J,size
CASSSLITSGSGSDTQYF,TGCGCCAGCAGCTCCCTTATTACTAGCGGGAGCGGGTCAGATACGCAGTATTTT,TRBV5-1,TRBD2,TRBJ2-3,many
CASSPSGITDTQYF,TGTGCCAGCAGTCCTAGCGGGATAACAGATACGCAGTATTTT,TRBV6-1,TRBD2,TRBJ2-3,NA
CASSQGDMGRYEQYF,TGTGCCAGCAGCCAAGGGGACATGGGACGCTACGAGCAGTACTTC,TRBV3-1,NA,TRBJ2-7,NA
CASSLEGGLFTDTQYF,TGTGCCAGCAGCTTAGAGGGGGGACTCTTCACAGATACGCAGTATTTT,TRBV7-8,NA,TRBJ2-3,NA
CASHIAGGGDTQYF,TGTGCCAGCCACATAGCGGGGGGGGGAGATACGCAGTATTTT,TRBV6-1,TRBD2,TRBJ2-3,NA
CASSRQLSGVDSNQPQHF,TGTGCCAGCAGCCGACAATTAAGCGGGGTAGATAGCAATCAGCCCCAGCATTTT,TRBV6-1,NA,TRBJ1-5,NA
CASSYSGAYNEQFF,TGTGCCAGCAGTTACTCGGGGGCCTACAATGAGCAGTTCTTC,TRBV6-5,NA,TRBJ2-1,medium-sized
CASSYRLNTEAFF,TGTGCCAGCAGCTACCGGTTGAACACTGAAGCTTTCTTT,TRBV7-2,NA,TRBJ1-1,few
CARSYGAGVTETQYF,TGTGCCAGGAGTTACGGGGCAGGTGTCACAGAGACGCAGTATTTT,TRBV6-5,NA,TRBJ2-3,NA
CASSPGWGAAEQYF,TGTGCCAGCAGTCCCGGGTGGGGGGCGGCCGAGCAGTACTTC,TRBV27,NA,TRBJ2-7,NA
CASREDRGQYNEQFF,TGTGCCAGCAGGGAAGACAGGGGGCAATACAATGAGCAGTTCTTC,TRBV2,TRBD1,TRBJ2-1,few
CASSDRLRSEAFF,TGTGCCAGCTCGGACCGATTGAGGTCTGAAGCTTTCTTT,TRBV6-1,NA,TRBJ1-1,many
CASSLIRSTGELFF,TGTGCCAGCAGCTTAATCAGGAGCACCGGGGAGCTGTTTTTT,TRBV11-1,NA,TRBJ2-2,once
CASSYRGVSNEKLFF,TGTGCCAGCAGCTACCGGGGGGTTTCTAATGAAAAACTGTTTTTT,TRBV6-5,NA,TRBJ1-4,NA
CASSSIIPTGMGTDTQYF,TGTGCCAGCAGTTCGATTATTCCGACAGGGATGGGCACAGATACGCAGTATTTT,TRBV6-5,TRBD1,TRBJ2-3,few
CASRTVSSYNEQFF,TGTGCCAGCAGAACCGTGAGCTCCTACAATGAGCAGTTCTTC,TRBV27,NA,TRBJ2-1,NA
CASRPGTGVGNTIYF,TGTGCCAGCAGGCCCGGGACAGGGGTCGGAAACACCATATATTTT,TRBV14,TRBD1,TRBJ1-3,many
CASGTGATSSYNEQFF,TGCGCCAGCGGGACAGGGGCGACAAGCTCCTACAATGAGCAGTTCTTC,TRBV10-1,TRBD1,TRBJ2-1,NA
CASSEETVGICTQFF,TGTGCCAGCAGCGAAGAGACTGTCGGCATATGTACGCAGTTTTTT,TRBV6-1,NA,TRBJ2-1,NA
CASSLGDGKRHGYTF,TGCGCCAGCAGCTTGGGGGACGGGAAGAGGCATGGCTACACCTTC,TRBV5-1,NA,TRBJ1-2,NA
CASSRTGGRARTYEQYF,TGTGCCAGCAGCCGGACAGGGGGCCGCGCTAGGACCTACGAGCAGTACTTC,TRBV6-1,TRBD1,TRBJ2-7,few
CARGGGSRCQDTQYF,TGTGCCAGGGGGGGCGGCAGCCGATGCCAAGATACCCAGTATTTC,TRBV27,NA,TRBJ2-5,NA
CASSLETGGFGSGANVLTF,TGCGCCAGCAGCTTAGAGACAGGGGGCTTTGGTTCTGGGGCCAACGTCCTGACTTTC,TRBV5-1,TRBD1,TRBJ2-6,NA
CASSPPLQGDTGELFF,TGTGCCAGCAGTCCCCCTTTGCAGGGAGACACCGGGGAGCTGTTTTTT,TRBV28,NA,TRBJ2-2,NA
CASSSGPNPPLHF,TGTGCCAGCAGCTCCGGGCCAAATCCGCCCCTCCATTTT,TRBV7-6,NA,TRBJ1-5,once
CAAGLGGRDPDTQYF,TGTGCCGCGGGGTTGGGGGGCCGTGACCCAGATACGCAGTACTTT,TRBV10-3,NA,TRBJ2-3,NA
CASSYLQGISPLHF,TGTGCCAGCAGTTACTTACAGGGTATCTCACCCCTCCACTTT,TRBV6-5,NA,TRBJ1-6,NA
CASRETWAVGTNEQYF,NA,TRBV6-1,NA,TRBJ2-1,NA